The T cell receptor beta chain under discussion was sequenced for a study of blood T cell repertoires in COVID-19. Assay: immunoSEQ multiplex PCR; the TCRdb copy retains only in-frame clones and omits some. In the table there are under 150,000 clones, 81% of which are singletons. Germline CDR1 SGHVS, CDR2 FNYEAQ. The CDR3 extends over 15 amino acids. The V and J ends lost 2 bases and 0 bases respectively, with 10 bases between them. Sequenced input: peripheral blood. The chain links TRBV7-6 to TRBJ1-1; possible D gene TRBD1, 5 bases. The TCR originated in a human donor with acute or convalescent COVID-19. The donor label of this sample is uncertain. The DNA for the CDR3 is TGTGCCAGCAGCTTAACGCCGGGGGTGAACACTGAAGCTTTCTTT. The encoded protein is CASSLTPGVNTEAFF.